The 28 T cell receptor beta chains below come from one sample, sequenced in a study of CD8+CD57+ T cells in acquired aplastic anemia. According to the study, genomic DNA was the template for TCR beta VDJ and CDR3 profiling. TCRdb re-called the reads with MiXCR, one entry per CDR3 protein. This table holds approximately 250,000 distinct CDR3 sequences, around 82% found once. All patients picked for sequencing had shown, by flow cytometry, an expansion of CD8+CD57+ cells. The material sequenced was sorted CD4+, CD8+, or CD8+CD57+ T cells (not recorded which) from PBMCs. Receptors originate from a human donor with aplastic anemia.

J is TRBJ2-6 and V is TRBV7-9; maybe TRBD2 (7 bases). The CDR3 runs to 17 residues. V lost 6 bases and J 13 bases, leaving 28 bases between the germline ends. The germline V gene has CDR1 SEHNR and CDR2 FQNEAQ (reference sequence). The DNA for the CDR3 is TGTGCCAGCAGGTCTGGCGGGGGCCTGCCCCGCGAGCAGGTCCTGACTTTC. It translates to CASRSGGGLPREQVLTF.

As for this clonotype: It is likely a read error, because the conserved phenylalanine at the end of the CDR3 is missing. This rearrangement joins TRBV7-9 to TRBJ2-3; either TRBD1 or TRBD2 may fit D (6 bases each). Germline V gene sequence: CDR1 SEHNR, CDR2 FQNEAQ (reference sequence). The CDR3 is 13 residues long. As DNA, the CDR3 is TGTGCCGGCAGCTTAAGGGGGGCAGATACGCAGTATGTT. This gives the protein CAGSLRGADTQYV.

With regard to this clonotype: The junction departs from germline at one end; a sequencing error may be responsible. The chain recombines TRBV7-9 with TRBJ2-3; TRBD2 matches at 10 bases. This CDR3 contains 15 residues. Germline CDR1 is SEHNR and CDR2 is FQNEAQ (reference sequence). CDR3 residues: CASSSVSGRADTEFF. In nucleotides, the CDR3 is TGTGCCAGCAGCTCGGTGAGCGGGAGGGCGGATACGGAGTTTTTT.

As for this clonotype: At one end the junction does not follow the germline gene, possibly because of a read error. V and J are TRBV7-2 and TRBJ1-5; no firm D call. This CDR3 has 13 residues. CDR1 is SGHTA, CDR2 FQGNSA, per germline. The DNA of the CDR3 is TGCGCCAGCAGCCATGCAGGAGGTCAGCCCACGCAGTTT. Residues: CASSHAGGQPTQF.

CDR3 region: CAISESGGEQFF. The CDR3 coding sequence is TGTGCCATCAGTGAGTCGGGTGGTGAGCAGTTCTTC. The chain joins TRBV10-3 to TRBJ2-1; D remains unclear. V lost 0 bases, J lost 9 bases, and 6 bases lay in between. CDR3 length: 12 amino acids. Germline-derived CDR1 and CDR2 are ENHRY and SYGVKD.

The gene calls are TRBV7-3 and TRBJ2-6; a possible D gene is TRBD2 (5 bases). The CDR3 length is 16 residues. Trimming shortened V by 3 bases and J by 15 bases, and 24 bases separated the two germline ends. Germline V gene sequence: CDR1 SGHTA, CDR2 FQGTGA. The CDR3 reads CASSFPGSYGERCLTF. The CDR3 DNA sequence: TGTGCCAGCAGCTTTCCGGGTAGCTACGGGGAGCGATGCCTGACTTTC. Looking up the rest from reference TRBV7-3 and TRBJ2-6 gives the full variable domain: GAGVSQTPSNKVTEKGKYVELRCDPISGHTALYWYRQSLGQGPEFLIYFQGTGAADDSGLPNDRFFAVRPEGSVSTLKIQRTERGDSAVYLCASSFPGSYGERCLTFGAGSRLTVL.

The V and J genes are TRBV20-1 and TRBJ2-1, with TRBD2 identical over 10 bases. The CDR3 has 15 amino acids. Losses at the gene ends were 3 bases for V and 6 bases for J; bases not matched to a gene: 8. CDR1 and CDR2 from the germline V gene are DFQATT and SNEGSKA (reference sequence). CDR3 coding DNA: TGCAGTGCTAGGAACCTAGCGGGAGTAGCCAATGAGCAGTTCTTC. Protein: CSARNLAGVANEQFF.

The chain carries TRBV11-3 and TRBJ1-5, with D possibly being TRBD1 (6 bases). V dropped 0 bases and J dropped 9 bases, with 9 bases sitting between them. The CDR3 sequence is 13 residues long. Germline V lookup: CDR1 SGHNT, CDR2 YENEEA. In nucleotides, the CDR3 is TGTGCCAGCAGCTTAGAGCCGACAGGGCCCCAGCATTTT. This translates into CASSLEPTGPQHF. The whole variable domain, filled in from reference TRBV11-3 and TRBJ1-5, reads EAGVVQSPRYKIIEKKQPVAFWCNPISGHNTLYWYLQNLGQGPELLIRYENEEAVDDSQLPKDRFSAERLKGVDSTLKIQPAELGDSAVYLCASSLEPTGPQHFGDGTRLSIL.

Points on this clonotype: The limits of the CDR3 on the DNA are not certain, so only TCRdb's listed CDR3 is given. The rearrangement uses TRBV7-9 and TRBJ1-2. A total of 15 residues make up the CDR3, ends included. In germline, CDR1 is SEHNR, CDR2 FQNEAQ (reference sequence). The CDR3 region is CASSPGWEQYFGPTF.

Details on this clonotype: An end of the junction does not agree with germline; a read error may underlie this. The J gene is TRBJ2-1, the V gene TRBV7-7, with 8 bases lining up with TRBD2. The CDR3 consists of 14 residues. CDR1 is SSHAT, CDR2 FNYEAQ, per germline (reference sequence). CDR3 sequence reads: CASTGGGANEYYVF. The CDR3 DNA reads TGTGCCAGTACCGGGGGGGGCGCGAACGAGTACTACGTCTTC.

V and J are TRBV25-1 and TRBJ2-1; D gene unclear. Germline V CDR1 and CDR2: MGHDK, SYGVNS. Deletions cut 6 bases from V and 4 bases from J, with 10 bases between. The CDR3 extends over 13 amino acids. The CDR3 DNA reads as TGTGCCAGCAGGGGAAGATTTTACAATGAGCAGTTCTTC. It encodes CASRGRFYNEQFF.

A few counts support this clonotype. The chain uses TRBV11-3 and TRBJ1-2; the D is unclear. Trimming stripped 3 bases from V and 3 bases from J, with 14 bases between. Germline V gene sequence: CDR1 SGHNT, CDR2 YENEEA. This CDR3 contains 15 residues. The CDR3 protein is CASSLTRGADYGYTF. The CDR3 nucleotides are TGTGCCAGCAGCTTGACTCGGGGAGCCGACTATGGCTACACCTTC. The entire variable domain, with the rest obtained from reference TRBV11-3 and TRBJ1-2, is as follows: EAGVVQSPRYKIIEKKQPVAFWCNPISGHNTLYWYLQNLGQGPELLIRYENEEAVDDSQLPKDRFSAERLKGVDSTLKIQPAELGDSAVYLCASSLTRGADYGYTFGSGTRLTVV.

The chain couples TRBV7-8 to TRBJ2-7; the D call may be TRBD1 or TRBD2 (5 bases each). The CDR3 sequence is 18 residues long. V shed 3 bases and J shed 1 base, with 22 bases lying between them. Germline V gene lookup returns CDR1 SGHVS and CDR2 FQNEAQ. The CDR3 here is CASSFHADGATLSYEQYV. CDR3 DNA sequence: TGTGCCAGCAGCTTTCATGCAGACGGGGCAACGCTTTCCTACGAGCAGTACGTC.

As regards this clonotype: An end of the junction differs from the germline gene, which may be a read error. This chain links TRBV7-9 with TRBJ1-3; weak D call: TRBD1 (6 bases). Germline assignment: CDR1 SEHNR and CDR2 FQNEAQ (reference sequence). The CDR3 extends over 14 amino acids. The CDR3, as DNA: TGTGCCAGCAGCTCTGAAAGAAACGGGGACACCAAATATTTT. Protein sequence: CASSSERNGDTKYF. Full variable domain (outside the CDR3, taken from reference TRBV7-9 and TRBJ1-3): DTGVSQNPRHKITKRGQNVTFRCDPISEHNRLYWYRQTLGQGPEFLTYFQNEAQLEKSRLLSDRFSAERPKGSFSTLEIQRTEQGDSAMYLCASSSERNGDTKYFGEGSWLTVV.

In the case of this clonotype: This is likely a read error, given that the CDR3 carries no conserved phenylalanine or tryptophan at its end. The limits of the CDR3 on the DNA are not certain, so only TCRdb's listed CDR3 is given. V is TRBV7-2 and J is TRBJ2-1; the table names TRBD1, a call not compared with the DNA. The CDR3 is 13 amino acids in total, end residues counted. Germline V gene lookup returns CDR1 SGHTA and CDR2 FQGNSA. CDR3 loop: CASSNGQGPQESH.

This clonotype has ten or more counts. The V gene is TRBV6-4, the J gene TRBJ2-5; tentatively, D is TRBD2 (5 bases). The V end lost 0 bases, the J end lost 1 base, and 12 bases lay between the germline ends. The CDR3 is 16 residues long. Germline V CDR1 and CDR2: MRHNA, SNTAGT. The CDR3 loop is CASSDSGSEGQETQYF. For the CDR3, the DNA is TGTGCCAGCAGTGACTCCGGGTCCGAGGGCCAAGAGACCCAGTACTTC.

This clonotype was detected a few times. V gene TRBV29-1 combines with J gene TRBJ1-2; TRBD1 matches 11 bases. Trimming took 7 bases from V and 8 from J; bases not matched to a gene: 12. Germline V gene data show CDR1 as SQVTM and CDR2 as ANQGSEA. The CDR3 has 14 residues. CDR3 loop: CSGTGGTNLGGYTF. In nucleotides, the CDR3 is TGCAGCGGGACAGGGGGCACCAACTTAGGGGGCTACACCTTC.

This chain connects TRBV15 to TRBJ2-2; no clear D gene. V was trimmed by 0 bases and J by 1 base, leaving 6 bases between them. The CDR3 is 15 amino acids. The V gene's germline CDR1 is LNHNV and CDR2 YYDKDF (reference sequence). This CDR3 is CATSRDWGNTGELFF. The CDR3 region has the DNA TGTGCCACCAGCAGAGACTGGGGGAACACCGGGGAGCTGTTTTTT. Full variable domain (missing parts from reference TRBV15 and TRBJ2-2): DAMVIQNPRYQVTQFGKPVTLSCSQTLNHNVMYWYQQKSSQAPKLLFHYYDKDFNNEADTPDNFQSRRPNTSFCFLDIRSPGLGDTAMYLCATSRDWGNTGELFFGEGSRLTVL.

V and J are TRBV7-8 and TRBJ2-7; D is possibly TRBD1 (5 bases). The J call is in doubt because the DNA end fits TRBJ2-1 better. The V gene's germline CDR1 is SGHVS and CDR2 FQNEAQ. The CDR3 has 15 residues. The CDR3 loop is CASSVDQGSDTQQFF. Written as DNA, the CDR3 is TGTGCCAGCAGCGTAGACCAGGGCTCCGATACGCAGCAGTTCTTC.

On this clonotype: No conserved phenylalanine or tryptophan is present at the end of the CDR3, so a read error is the likely explanation. The DNA is omitted, as the CDR3 cannot be located on it reliably, and the CDR3 follows TCRdb's listing. The chain employs TRBV2 and TRBJ1-2; the tabulated D call, TRBD1, remains unverified against the DNA. Germline CDR1 is SNHLY and CDR2 is FYNNEI. The CDR3 has 16 residues if both end residues are counted. CDR3 loop: CASSAGGRDLEFGDTG.

The J gene is TRBJ2-1, the V gene TRBV2; TRBD1 matches 8 bases. CDR3 length: 16 amino acids. Per germline, CDR1 SNHLY and CDR2 FYNNEI. V shed 8 bases, J shed 12 bases, and the junction held 21 bases outside the gene matches. The CDR3: CASWRQGWRSTDTQFF. Written as DNA, the CDR3 is TGTGCCAGCTGGAGACAGGGGTGGAGGTCCACAGATACGCAGTTCTTC. The whole variable domain, remainder taken from reference TRBV2 and TRBJ2-1, is EPEVTQTPSHQVTQMGQEVILRCVPISNHLYFYWYRQILGQKVEFLVSFYNNEISEKSEIFDDQFSVERPDGSNFTLKIRSTKLEDSAMYFCASWRQGWRSTDTQFFGPGTRLTVL.

The chain links TRBV19 to TRBJ1-1, with 7 bases that match TRBD1. The germline V gene has CDR1 LNHDA and CDR2 SQIVND (reference sequence). After removal of 1 base from V and 4 bases from J, the junction contained 6 bases not matched to a gene. The CDR3 runs 15 residues. The CDR3 here is CASSIGATGITEAFF. The CDR3 nucleotides are TGTGCCAGTAGTATAGGAGCGACAGGGATCACTGAAGCTTTCTTT.

The V call is TRBV7-9, the J call TRBJ2-3, with unresolved D. V lost 6 bases and J 5 bases, leaving 12 bases between the germline ends. The CDR3 has 13 residues. In germline, CDR1 is SEHNR, CDR2 FQNEAQ (reference sequence). The CDR3 coding sequence is TGTGCCAGCAGGTTGTTAGCCCAAGATACGCAGTATTTT. This sequence encodes CASRLLAQDTQYF.

The chain couples TRBV2 to TRBJ2-7; unclear D gene. Germline assignment: CDR1 SNHLY and CDR2 FYNNEI. V lost 5 bases to trimming and J lost 1 base, with 6 bases between them. The CDR3 extends over 12 amino acids. The DNA of the CDR3 is TGTGCCAGCAGTCACGATTCCTACGAGCAGTACTTC. Protein: CASSHDSYEQYF.

Sample share makes this clonotype medium-sized (0.01 to 0.1%). The chain carries TRBV10-3 and TRBJ1-1; D gene ambiguous. The length of the CDR3 is 13 residues. The germline V and J ends were trimmed by 3 bases and 0 bases, with 5 bases remaining between them. Germline V lookup: CDR1 ENHRY, CDR2 SYGVKD. CDR3 nucleotides: TGTGCCATCAGTGACGAGATGAACACTGAAGCTTTCTTT. It codes for CAISDEMNTEAFF.

The CDR3 sequence: CASSDTGINAQVFF. The CDR3, as DNA: TGTGCCAGCAGTGATACGGGGATCAACGCGCAGGTTTTCTTT. J is TRBJ1-1 and V is TRBV2; D uncertain. V was cut by 3 bases and J by 13 bases, with 21 bases left in between. The CDR3 covers 14 residues. Germline assignment: CDR1 SNHLY and CDR2 FYNNEI.

The V gene is TRBV19, the J gene TRBJ2-1, with D possibly TRBD1 on 7 matching bases. V lost 9 bases, J lost 8 bases, and 26 bases lay in between. Germline CDR1 reads LNHDA; CDR2 reads SQIVND (reference sequence). The CDR3 length is 16 residues. CDR3 protein: CASSQGGGTGKDEQFF. The CDR3 region has the DNA TGTGCCAGCAGTCAGGGGGGCGGAACCGGTAAGGATGAGCAGTTCTTC.

This clonotype appeared once. The gene calls are TRBV2 and TRBJ2-1; D is tentatively TRBD1 or TRBD2 (5 bases each). With the DNA end fitting TRBJ2-7 better, the J assignment may be wrong. The germline V gene has CDR1 SNHLY and CDR2 FYNNEI. The CDR3 has 13 amino acids. CDR3 amino acids: CASGSGATGGQYF. DNA for the CDR3: TGTGCCAGCGGCTCCGGGGCTACGGGTGGACAGTACTTC.